This TCR beta chain was documented in a study of cytomegalovirus exposure and HLA in healthy donors. Use of 60 Vbeta and 13 Jbeta primers characterized the PCR. Method: immunoSEQ multiplex PCR; TCRdb's copy keeps in-frame clones and lacks some. The table lists roughly 110,000 clones, around 74% of them singletons, with around 15% in the top ten. This CDR3 is built from 13 residues. Between the trimmed V and J ends, which lost 3 bases and 4 bases, there was a span of 9 bases. CDR1 and CDR2 (germline): LNHDA, SQIVND (reference sequence). This receptor was taken from a woman aged 35 to 49 in good health and CMV-seropositive. The sequenced sample was PBMCs. V and J are TRBV19 and TRBJ1-2, with D hard to call. CDR3 amino acids: CASSMKGGYGYTF. For the CDR3, the DNA is TGTGCCAGTAGTATGAAGGGAGGCTATGGCTACACCTTC.